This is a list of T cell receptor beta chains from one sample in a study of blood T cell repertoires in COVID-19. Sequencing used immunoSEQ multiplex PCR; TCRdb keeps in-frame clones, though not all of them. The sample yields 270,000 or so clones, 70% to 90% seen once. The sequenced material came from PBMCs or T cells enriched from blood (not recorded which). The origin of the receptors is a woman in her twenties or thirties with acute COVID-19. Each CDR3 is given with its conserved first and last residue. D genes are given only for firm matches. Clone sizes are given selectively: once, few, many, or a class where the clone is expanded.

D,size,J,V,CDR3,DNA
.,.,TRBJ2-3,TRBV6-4,CASSVSTGGTDTQYF,TGTGCCAGCAGTGTCTCGACAGGAGGCACAGATACGCAGTATTTT
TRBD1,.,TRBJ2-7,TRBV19,CASSLLPGTGGFVEQYF,TGTGCCAGTAGCCTTTTGCCTGGGACAGGGGGCTTTGTCGAGCAGTACTTC
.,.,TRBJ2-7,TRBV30,CAWTPPSSYEQYF,TGTGCCTGGACTCCTCCGAGCTCCTACGAGCAGTACTTC
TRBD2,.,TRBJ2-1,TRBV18,CASSPPGTSGNNEQFF,TGTGCCAGCTCACCTCCCGGGACTAGCGGAAACAATGAGCAGTTCTTC
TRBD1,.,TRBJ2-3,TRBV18,CASSQTGARDTDTQYF,TGTGCCAGCTCTCAGACAGGGGCCAGAGATACAGATACGCAGTATTTT
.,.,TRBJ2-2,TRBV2,CASSEKRVKNTGELFF,TGTGCCAGCAGTGAAAAGAGAGTTAAGAACACCGGGGAGCTGTTTTTT
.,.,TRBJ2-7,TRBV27,CASSLSRLGAPYEQYF,TGTGCCAGCAGTTTGAGCAGGTTGGGAGCCCCTTACGAGCAGTACTTC
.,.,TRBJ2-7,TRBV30,CAWSVISGSYEQYF,TGTGCCTGGAGTGTTATAAGCGGCTCCTACGAGCAGTACTTC
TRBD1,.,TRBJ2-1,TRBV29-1,CSVEGTVSYNEQFF,TGCAGCGTTGAGGGGACAGTCAGTTACAATGAGCAGTTCTTC
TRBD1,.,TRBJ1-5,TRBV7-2,CASSQGQGNQPQHF,TGTGCCAGCAGCCAGGGACAGGGAAATCAGCCCCAGCATTTT
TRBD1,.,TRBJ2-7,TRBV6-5,CASTQGDQSSYEQYF,TGTGCCAGCACCCAGGGGGACCAGAGCTCCTACGAGCAGTACTTC
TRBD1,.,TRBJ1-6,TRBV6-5,CASSSTGAHNSPLHF,TGTGCCAGCAGCTCCACAGGGGCCCATAATTCACCCCTCCACTTT
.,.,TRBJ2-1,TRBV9,CASSVAPMGGDNEQFF,TGTGCCAGCAGCGTAGCCCCAATGGGCGGGGACAATGAGCAGTTCTTC
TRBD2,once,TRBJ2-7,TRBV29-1,CSVDGGSYEQYF,TGCAGCGTTGACGGGGGGTCCTACGAGCAGTACTTC
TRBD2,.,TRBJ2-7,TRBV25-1,CASRTSTYEQYF,TGTGCCAGCAGGACTAGCACCTACGAGCAGTACTTC
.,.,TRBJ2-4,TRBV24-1,CATSESSVEAKNIQYF,TGTGCCACCAGTGAAAGCTCCGTAGAGGCCAAAAACATTCAGTACTTC
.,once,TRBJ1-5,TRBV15,CATSRDGDINQPQHF,TGTGCCACCAGCAGAGATGGGGACATAAATCAGCCCCAGCATTTT
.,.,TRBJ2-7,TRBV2,CASTLVRTGRDEQYF,TGTGCCAGCACCCTCGTGAGGACAGGGAGGGACGAGCAGTACTTC
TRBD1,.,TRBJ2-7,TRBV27,CASSGTGGGIYEQYF,TGTGCCAGCAGCGGGACAGGGGGCGGAATTTACGAGCAGTACTTC
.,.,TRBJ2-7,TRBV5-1,CASSSTGYEQYF,TGCGCCAGCAGCTCGACTGGCTACGAGCAGTACTTC
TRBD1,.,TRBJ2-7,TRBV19,CASSPWDRGVEQYF,TGTGCCAGTTCGCCCTGGGACAGGGGTGTCGAGCAGTACTTC
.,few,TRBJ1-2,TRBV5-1,CASSLTGSYPYGYTF,TGCGCCAGCAGCCTGACAGGTTCCTATCCATATGGCTACACCTTC
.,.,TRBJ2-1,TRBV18,CASSRDNPSYNEQFF,TGTGCCAGCTCTCGGGACAATCCTTCCTACAATGAGCAGTTCTTC
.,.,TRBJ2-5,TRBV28,CAIEGTHQETQYF,TGTGCCATCGAGGGGACACACCAAGAGACCCAGTACTTC
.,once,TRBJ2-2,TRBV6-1,CASSDYGVLYGELFF,TGTGCCAGCAGTGATTACGGGGTACTATATGGGGAGCTGTTTTTT
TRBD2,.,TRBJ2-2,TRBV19,CAGPGTSGRAGDTGELFF,TGTGCCGGACCCGGGACTAGCGGGAGGGCCGGGGACACCGGGGAGCTGTTTTTT
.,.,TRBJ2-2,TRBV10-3,CAIRETNLLDTGELFF,TGTGCCATCAGGGAGACTAACCTTCTAGACACCGGGGAGCTGTTTTTT
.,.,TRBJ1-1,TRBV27,CASSFTGQGREAFF,TGTGCCAGCAGTTTCACTGGACAAGGTCGAGAAGCTTTCTTT
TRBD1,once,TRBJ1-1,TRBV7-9,CASSLGGQGMNTEAFF,TGTGCCAGCAGCTTAGGCGGACAGGGAATGAACACTGAAGCTTTCTTT
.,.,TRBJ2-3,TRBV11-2,CASSLDTSDTQYF,TGTGCCAGCAGCTTAGATACTTCCGATACGCAGTATTTT
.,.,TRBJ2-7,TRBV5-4,CASSLATSGEQYF,TGTGCCAGCAGCTTGGCTACATCGGGTGAGCAGTACTTC
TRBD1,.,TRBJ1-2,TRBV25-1,CASSLGTGGYGYTF,TGTGCCAGCAGTTTAGGAACAGGGGGCTATGGCTACACCTTC
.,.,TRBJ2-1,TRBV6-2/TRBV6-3,CASSPSAMTEQFF,TGTGCCAGCAGCCCATCAGCGATGACTGAGCAGTTCTTC
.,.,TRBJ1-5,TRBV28,CASITDYNQPQHF,TGTGCCAGCATTACAGATTACAATCAGCCCCAGCATTTT
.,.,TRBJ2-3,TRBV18,CASSPLRGEGDTQYF,TGTGCCAGCTCACCCCTGCGGGGAGAGGGAGATACGCAGTATTTT
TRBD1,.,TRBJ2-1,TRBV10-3,CATEGTGSYNEQFF,TGTGCCACCGAAGGGACAGGATCCTACAATGAGCAGTTCTTC
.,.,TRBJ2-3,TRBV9,CASSADGDLSTDTQYF,TGTGCCAGCAGCGCAGACGGAGACCTTAGCACAGATACGCAGTATTTT
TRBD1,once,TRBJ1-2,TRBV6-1,CASSEIGRGQGAAGYTF,TGTGCCAGCAGTGAGATCGGAAGAGGACAGGGGGCAGCTGGCTACACCTTC
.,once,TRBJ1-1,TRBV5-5,CASSLTVNTEAFF,TGTGCCAGCAGCTTGACAGTGAACACTGAAGCTTTCTTT
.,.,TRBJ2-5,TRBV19,CASSGERAETQYF,TGTGCCAGTAGTGGAGAGCGAGCAGAGACCCAGTACTTC
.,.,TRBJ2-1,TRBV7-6,CASSMDTPYNEQFF,TGTGCCAGCAGCATGGACACACCCTACAATGAGCAGTTCTTC